This T cell receptor beta chain was identified during a study of T cells in Graves' hyperthyroidism and ophthalmopathy. Authors of the study amplified TCR beta CDR3 regions from RNA transcripts. An initial round of RT-PCR targeting the TCR CDR3 relied on the HTBI primer set. Each CDR3 protein is one row after TCRdb ran MiXCR on the multiplex PCR reads. The data show roughly 280,000 distinct CDR3 sequences, about a sixth seen once. This CDR3 spans 12 amino acids. V shed 7 bases and J shed 6 bases, with 10 bases lying between them. Germline CDR1 is LNHDA and CDR2 is SQIVND (reference sequence). About this clonotype: Antigen: not known.

With duration under 3 months, ophthalmopathy was active: Clinical Activity Score at least 3, NOSPECS at least 4. Criteria for exclusion of patients were uncontrolled infection, other autoimmune disease, pregnancy or lactation. For the diagnoses, clinical symptoms, serum thyroxine and TRAb, thyroid ultrasound and orbital computed tomography were used. Study results and limitations: In simple terms, a model built on 13 V-J features told ophthalmopathy apart from stable hyperthyroidism.

Sample: blood. The chain carries TRBV19 and TRBJ1-5; D remains unclear. This receptor was identified in a woman aged 55-70 years with Graves' ophthalmopathy. CDR3 in DNA: TGTGCCAGTAATATCCGGCGTCAGCCCCAGCATTTT. Its translation: CASNIRRQPQHF.